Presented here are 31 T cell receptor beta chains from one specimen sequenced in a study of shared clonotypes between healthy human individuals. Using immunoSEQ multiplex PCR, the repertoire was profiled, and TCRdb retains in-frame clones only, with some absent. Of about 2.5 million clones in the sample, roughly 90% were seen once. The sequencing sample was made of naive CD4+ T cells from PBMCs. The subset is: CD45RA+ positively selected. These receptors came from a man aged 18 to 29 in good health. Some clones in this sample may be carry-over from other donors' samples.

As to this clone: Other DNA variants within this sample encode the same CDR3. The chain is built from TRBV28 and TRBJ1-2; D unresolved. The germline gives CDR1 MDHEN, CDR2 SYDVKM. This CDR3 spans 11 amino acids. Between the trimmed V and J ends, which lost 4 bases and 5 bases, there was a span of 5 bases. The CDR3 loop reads CASSSPYGYTF. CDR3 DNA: TGTGCCAGCAGTTCTCCTTATGGCTACACCTTC.

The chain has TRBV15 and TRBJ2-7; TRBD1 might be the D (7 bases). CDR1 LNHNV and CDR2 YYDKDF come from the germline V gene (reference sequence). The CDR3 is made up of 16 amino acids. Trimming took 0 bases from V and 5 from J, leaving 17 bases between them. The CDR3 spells CATSREEGRGLDEQYF. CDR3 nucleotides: TGTGCCACCAGCAGAGAGGAGGGCAGGGGGTTGGACGAGCAGTACTTC. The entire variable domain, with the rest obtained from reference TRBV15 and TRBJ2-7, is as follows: DAMVIQNPRYQVTQFGKPVTLSCSQTLNHNVMYWYQQKSSQAPKLLFHYYDKDFNNEADTPDNFQSRRPNTSFCFLDIRSPGLGDTAMYLCATSREEGRGLDEQYFGPGTRLTVT.

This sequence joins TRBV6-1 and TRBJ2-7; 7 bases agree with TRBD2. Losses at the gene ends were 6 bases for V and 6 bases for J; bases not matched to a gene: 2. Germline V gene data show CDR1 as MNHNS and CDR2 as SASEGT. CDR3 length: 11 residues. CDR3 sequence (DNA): TGTGCCAGCAGCGGCGGGGGCGAGCAGTACTTC. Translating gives CASSGGGEQYF.

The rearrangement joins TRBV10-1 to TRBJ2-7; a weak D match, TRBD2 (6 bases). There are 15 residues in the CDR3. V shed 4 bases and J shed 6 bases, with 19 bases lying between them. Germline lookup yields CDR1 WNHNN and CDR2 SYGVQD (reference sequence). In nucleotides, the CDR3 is TGCGCCAGCAGTGGGGGACTTCGCCACGACGGCGAGCAGTACTTC. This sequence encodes CASSGGLRHDGEQYF.

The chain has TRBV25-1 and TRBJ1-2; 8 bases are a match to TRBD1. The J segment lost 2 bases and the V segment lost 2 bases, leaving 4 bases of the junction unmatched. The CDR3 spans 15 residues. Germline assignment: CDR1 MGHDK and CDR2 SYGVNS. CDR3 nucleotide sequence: TGTGCCAGCAGTGAAACAGGGGGGGCCAACTATGGCTACACCTTC. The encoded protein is CASSETGGANYGYTF.

CDR3 region: CASSYRTGNGATEAFF. The CDR3 DNA reads TGTGCCAGCAGTTACCGGACAGGGAACGGGGCCACTGAAGCTTTCTTT. The genes are TRBV6-5 and TRBJ1-1; 8 nucleotides match TRBD1. CDR3 length: 16 amino acids. Looked up from germline, CDR1 is MNHEY and CDR2 is SVGAGI. The ends lost 2 bases at V and 4 bases at J; junction bases unmatched: 9.

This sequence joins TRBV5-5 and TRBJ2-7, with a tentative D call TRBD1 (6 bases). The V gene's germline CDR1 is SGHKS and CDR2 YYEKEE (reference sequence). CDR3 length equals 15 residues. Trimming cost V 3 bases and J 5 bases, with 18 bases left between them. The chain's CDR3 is CASSSPLTGYHEQYF. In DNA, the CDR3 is TGTGCCAGCAGCTCCCCCCTAACAGGGTACCACGAGCAGTACTTC.

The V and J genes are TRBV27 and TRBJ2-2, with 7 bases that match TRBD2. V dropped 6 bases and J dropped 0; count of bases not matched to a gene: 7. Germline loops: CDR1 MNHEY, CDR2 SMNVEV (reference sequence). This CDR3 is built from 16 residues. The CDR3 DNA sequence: TGTGCCAGCAGCCGAGTAGGACTAGCGAACACCGGGGAGCTGTTTTTT. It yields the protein CASSRVGLANTGELFF.

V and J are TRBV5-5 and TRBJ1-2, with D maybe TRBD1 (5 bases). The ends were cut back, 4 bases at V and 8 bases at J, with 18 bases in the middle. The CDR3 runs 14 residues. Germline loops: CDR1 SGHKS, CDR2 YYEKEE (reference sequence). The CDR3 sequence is CASSRGDARMGYTF. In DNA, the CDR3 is TGTGCCAGCAGCCGTGGGGACGCCAGGATGGGCTACACCTTC.

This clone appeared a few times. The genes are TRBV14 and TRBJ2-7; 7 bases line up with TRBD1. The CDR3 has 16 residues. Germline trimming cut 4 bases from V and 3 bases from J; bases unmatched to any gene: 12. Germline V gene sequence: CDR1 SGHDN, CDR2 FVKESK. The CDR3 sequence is CASSRTGVKPRYEQYF. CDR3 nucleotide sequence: TGTGCCAGCAGCCGCACAGGGGTTAAACCCCGCTACGAGCAGTACTTC.

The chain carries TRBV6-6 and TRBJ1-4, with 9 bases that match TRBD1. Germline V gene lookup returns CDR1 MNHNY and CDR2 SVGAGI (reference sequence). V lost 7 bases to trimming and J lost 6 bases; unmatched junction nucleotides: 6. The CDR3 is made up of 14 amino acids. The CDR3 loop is CASNNRDRDEKLFF. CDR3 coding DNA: TGTGCCAGCAACAACCGGGACAGGGATGAAAAACTGTTTTTT.

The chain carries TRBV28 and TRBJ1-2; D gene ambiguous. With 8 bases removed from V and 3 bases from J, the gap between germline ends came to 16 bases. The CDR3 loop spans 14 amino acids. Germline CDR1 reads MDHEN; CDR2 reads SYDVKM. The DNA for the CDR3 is TGTGCCAGCCACCGGTACGGGGAATACTATGGCTACACCTTC. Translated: CASHRYGEYYGYTF.

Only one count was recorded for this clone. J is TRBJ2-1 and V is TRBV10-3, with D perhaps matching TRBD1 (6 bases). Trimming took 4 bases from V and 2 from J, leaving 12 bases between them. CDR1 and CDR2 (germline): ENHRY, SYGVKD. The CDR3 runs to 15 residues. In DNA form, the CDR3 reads TGTGCCATCAGTGGACAGGTGGGACCCTACAATGAGCAGTTCTTC. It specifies CAISGQVGPYNEQFF.

The CDR3 protein is CASSSTSGASYEQYF. CDR3 in DNA: TGTGCCAGCTCATCAACTTCAGGGGCTTCCTACGAGCAGTACTTC. This chain uses TRBV18 with TRBJ2-7, with TRBD1 as a possible D gene (6 bases). CDR1 and CDR2 (germline): KGHSH, LQKENI. The ends were cut back, 5 bases at V and 1 base at J, with 15 bases in the middle. This CDR3 has 15 residues. Full variable domain (remainder filled in from reference TRBV18 and TRBJ2-7): NAGVMQNPRHLVRRRGQEARLRCSPMKGHSHVYWYRQLPEEGLKFMVYLQKENIIDESGMPKERFSAEFPKEGPSILRIQQVVRGDSAAYFCASSSTSGASYEQYFGPGTRLTVT.

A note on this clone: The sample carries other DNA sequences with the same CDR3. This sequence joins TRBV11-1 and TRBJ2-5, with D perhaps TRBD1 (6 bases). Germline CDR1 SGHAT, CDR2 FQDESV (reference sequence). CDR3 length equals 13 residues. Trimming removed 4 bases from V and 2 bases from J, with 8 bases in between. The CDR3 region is CASSWTVQETQYF. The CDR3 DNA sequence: TGTGCCAGCAGCTGGACAGTTCAAGAGACCCAGTACTTC. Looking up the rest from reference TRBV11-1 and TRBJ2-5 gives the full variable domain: EAEVAQSPRYKITEKSQAVAFWCDPISGHATLYWYRQILGQGPELLVQFQDESVVDDSQLPKDRFSAERLKGVDSTLKIQPAELGDSAMYLCASSWTVQETQYFGPGTRLLVL.

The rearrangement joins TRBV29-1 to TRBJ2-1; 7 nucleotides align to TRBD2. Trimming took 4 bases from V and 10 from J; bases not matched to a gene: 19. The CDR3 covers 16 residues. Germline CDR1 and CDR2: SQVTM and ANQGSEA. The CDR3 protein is CSVVDPGLTFDGEQFF. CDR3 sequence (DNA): TGCAGCGTTGTTGACCCGGGACTAACTTTCGACGGGGAGCAGTTCTTC.

The CDR3 coding sequence is TGTGCCAGCAGCTTAGAGTCAGATACGCAGTATTTT. Protein: CASSLESDTQYF. V is TRBV7-9 and J is TRBJ2-3; D remains unclear. Trimming took off 1 base at V and 4 bases at J, with 3 bases between the two ends. Germline V gene data show CDR1 as SEHNR and CDR2 as FQNEAQ (reference sequence). This CDR3 is 12 amino acids long. The full variable domain, its missing parts supplied by reference TRBV7-9 and TRBJ2-3, is DTGVSQNPRHKITKRGQNVTFRCDPISEHNRLYWYRQTLGQGPEFLTYFQNEAQLEKSRLLSDRFSAERPKGSFSTLEIQRTEQGDSAMYLCASSLESDTQYFGPGTRLTVL.

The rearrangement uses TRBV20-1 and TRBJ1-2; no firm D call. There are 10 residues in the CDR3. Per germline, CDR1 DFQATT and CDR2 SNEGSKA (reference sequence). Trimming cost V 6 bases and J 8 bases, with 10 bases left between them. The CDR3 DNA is TGCAGTGCCCGGTGGGAGGGCTACACCTTC. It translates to CSARWEGYTF.

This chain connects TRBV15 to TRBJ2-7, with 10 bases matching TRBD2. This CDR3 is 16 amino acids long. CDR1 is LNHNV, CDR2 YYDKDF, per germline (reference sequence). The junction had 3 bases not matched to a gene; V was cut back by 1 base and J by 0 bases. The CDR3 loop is CATSRASSGSSYEQYF. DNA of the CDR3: TGTGCCACCAGCAGAGCATCTAGCGGGAGCTCCTACGAGCAGTACTTC.

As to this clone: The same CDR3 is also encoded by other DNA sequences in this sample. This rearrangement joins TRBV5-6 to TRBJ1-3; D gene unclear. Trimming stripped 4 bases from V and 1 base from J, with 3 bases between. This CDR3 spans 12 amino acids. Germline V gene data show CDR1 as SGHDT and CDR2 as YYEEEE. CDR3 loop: CASSLSGNTIYF. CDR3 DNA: TGTGCCAGCAGCCTTTCTGGAAACACCATATATTTT.

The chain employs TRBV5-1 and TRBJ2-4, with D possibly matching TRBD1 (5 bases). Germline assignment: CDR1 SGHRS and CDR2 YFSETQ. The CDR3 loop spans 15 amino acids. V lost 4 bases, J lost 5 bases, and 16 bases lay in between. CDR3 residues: CASSLDWGTENIQYF. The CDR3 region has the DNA TGCGCCAGCAGCCTAGACTGGGGCACTGAAAACATTCAGTACTTC.

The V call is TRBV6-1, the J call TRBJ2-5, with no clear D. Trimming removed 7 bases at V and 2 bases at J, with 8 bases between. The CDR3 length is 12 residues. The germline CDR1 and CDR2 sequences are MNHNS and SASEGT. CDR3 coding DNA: TGTGCCAGCAACGGCCCACAAGAGACCCAGTACTTC. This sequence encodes CASNGPQETQYF.

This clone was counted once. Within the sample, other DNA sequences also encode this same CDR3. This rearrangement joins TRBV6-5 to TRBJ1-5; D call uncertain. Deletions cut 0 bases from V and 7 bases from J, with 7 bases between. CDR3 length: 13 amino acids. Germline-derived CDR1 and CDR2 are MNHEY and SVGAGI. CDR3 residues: CASSYSREQPQHF. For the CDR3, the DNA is TGTGCCAGCAGTTACTCTAGGGAGCAGCCCCAGCATTTT.

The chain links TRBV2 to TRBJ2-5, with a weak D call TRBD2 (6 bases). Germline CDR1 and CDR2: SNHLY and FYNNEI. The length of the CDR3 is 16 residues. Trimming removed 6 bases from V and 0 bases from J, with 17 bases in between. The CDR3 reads CASSYMRLGNQETQYF. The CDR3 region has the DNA TGTGCCAGCAGCTATATGCGACTAGGGAACCAAGAGACCCAGTACTTC.

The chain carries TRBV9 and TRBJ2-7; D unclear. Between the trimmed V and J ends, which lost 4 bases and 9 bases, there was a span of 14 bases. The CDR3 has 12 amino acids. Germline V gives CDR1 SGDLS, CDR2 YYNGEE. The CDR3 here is CASSPPSIVQYF. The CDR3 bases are TGTGCCAGCAGCCCCCCCAGCATAGTGCAGTACTTC.

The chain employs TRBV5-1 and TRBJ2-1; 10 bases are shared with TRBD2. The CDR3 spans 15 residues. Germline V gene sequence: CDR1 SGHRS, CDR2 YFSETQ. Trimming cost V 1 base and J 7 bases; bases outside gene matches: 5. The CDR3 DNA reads TGCGCCAGCAGCTTGCAACTAGCGGGGCTAAATGAGCAGTTCTTC. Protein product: CASSLQLAGLNEQFF.

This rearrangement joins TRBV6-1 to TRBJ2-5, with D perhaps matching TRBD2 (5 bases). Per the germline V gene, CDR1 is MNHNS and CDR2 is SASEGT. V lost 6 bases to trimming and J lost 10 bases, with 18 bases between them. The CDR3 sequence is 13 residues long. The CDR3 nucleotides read TGTGCCAGCAGATTCAGGACCCACGGGGACCAGTACTTC. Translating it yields CASRFRTHGDQYF.

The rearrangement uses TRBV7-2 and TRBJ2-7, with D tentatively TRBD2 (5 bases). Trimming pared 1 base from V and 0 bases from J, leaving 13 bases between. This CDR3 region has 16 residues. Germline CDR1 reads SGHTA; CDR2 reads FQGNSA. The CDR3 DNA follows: TGTGCCAGCAGCTTAGGGGCGGGCTCGGACTCCTACGAGCAGTACTTC. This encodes CASSLGAGSDSYEQYF.

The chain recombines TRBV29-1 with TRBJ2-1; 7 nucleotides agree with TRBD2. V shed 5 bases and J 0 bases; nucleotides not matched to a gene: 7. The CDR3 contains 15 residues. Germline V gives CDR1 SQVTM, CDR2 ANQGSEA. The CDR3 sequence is CSVLGTTDSYNEQFF. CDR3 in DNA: TGCAGCGTTTTAGGGACTACTGACTCCTACAATGAGCAGTTCTTC.

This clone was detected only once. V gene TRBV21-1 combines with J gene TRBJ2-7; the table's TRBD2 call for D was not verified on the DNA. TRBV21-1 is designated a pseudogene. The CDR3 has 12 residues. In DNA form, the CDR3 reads TGTGCCAGCACCCCCTCGTCCTACGAGCAGTACTTC. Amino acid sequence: CASTPSSYEQYF.

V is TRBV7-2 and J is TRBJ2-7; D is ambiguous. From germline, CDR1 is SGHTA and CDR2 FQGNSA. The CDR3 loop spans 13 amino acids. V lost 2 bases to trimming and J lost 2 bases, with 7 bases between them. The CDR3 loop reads CASSLSEPYEQYF. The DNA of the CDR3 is TGTGCCAGCAGCTTATCCGAACCCTACGAGCAGTACTTC.